This T cell receptor beta chain derives from a study of T cells in localized non-small cell lung cancer. The protocol was immunoSEQ multiplex PCR, while the TCRdb copy is restricted to in-frame clones and leaves out a portion. The table has around 35,000 clones, around 80% seen once; the top ten hold roughly 15%. The sequence was obtained from a male donor at least 60 years old with stage III squamous cell lung carcinoma. The input for sequencing was peripheral blood, taken before any cancer treatment.

Here the CDR3 DNA reads TGTGCCAGTACCAACACAGGCAGATATAGCAATCAGCCCCAGCATTTT. Amino acid sequence: CASTNTGRYSNQPQHF. The V and J genes are TRBV19 and TRBJ1-5; D may be TRBD1 (5 bases). This CDR3 contains 16 residues. Trimming took off 7 bases at V and 0 bases at J, with 16 bases between the two ends. Germline CDR1 reads LNHDA; CDR2 reads SQIVND (reference sequence).